This T cell receptor (beta chain) was profiled in a study of tumour-infiltrating T cells in Burkitt lymphoma (dated by TCRdb to the early 2020s). With respect to the entire study: When TCR repertoire data were correlated with clinical outcome, productive clonality turned out to predict both overall and progression-free survival, independent of established prognosticators, age at diagnosis among them.

Libraries were prepared through the immunoSEQ multiplex PCR assay. TCRdb's version of the immuneACCESS table is confined to in-frame rearrangements and falls short of the full clone set. An unresolved V gene accounts for under half of the shortfall where checked; the remainder is of unknown origin. The sample data list approximately 5,500 clones, and about 16% of these were observed just once. Approximately 14% of the sample rests with the top ten. As for this clone: Its antigen is unknown. Nothing much larger sits one base from this clone, and base qualities are not available.

Sequencing was performed on tumor tissue. This TCR was sampled from a human donor with diffuse large B-cell lymphoma.

The CDR3 has the sequence CSFDRGSTEAFF. Here is the DNA: TGCAGCTTCGACAGGGGCTCCACTGAAGCTTTCTTT. The chain is made from TRBV29-1 and TRBJ1-1; TRBD1 matches 8 bases in the middle. Germline trimming: 8 bases from V, 4 bases from J; junction bases outside gene matches: 6. The germline V gene specifies SQVTM as CDR1 and ANQGSEA as CDR2. Inclusive of the bounding cysteine and phenylalanine, the CDR3 is 12 residues long. Kept here is only the CDR3 DNA, which spans 36 bases and is read in frame from base 1. With the rest looked up from the reference TRBV29-1 and TRBJ1-1 genes rather than sequenced, the full variable domain is SAVISQKPSRDICQRGTSLTIQCQVDSQVTMMFWYRQQPGQSLTLIATANQGSEATYESGFVIDKFPISRPNLTFSTLTVSNMSPEDSSIYLCSFDRGSTEAFFGQGTRLTVV.